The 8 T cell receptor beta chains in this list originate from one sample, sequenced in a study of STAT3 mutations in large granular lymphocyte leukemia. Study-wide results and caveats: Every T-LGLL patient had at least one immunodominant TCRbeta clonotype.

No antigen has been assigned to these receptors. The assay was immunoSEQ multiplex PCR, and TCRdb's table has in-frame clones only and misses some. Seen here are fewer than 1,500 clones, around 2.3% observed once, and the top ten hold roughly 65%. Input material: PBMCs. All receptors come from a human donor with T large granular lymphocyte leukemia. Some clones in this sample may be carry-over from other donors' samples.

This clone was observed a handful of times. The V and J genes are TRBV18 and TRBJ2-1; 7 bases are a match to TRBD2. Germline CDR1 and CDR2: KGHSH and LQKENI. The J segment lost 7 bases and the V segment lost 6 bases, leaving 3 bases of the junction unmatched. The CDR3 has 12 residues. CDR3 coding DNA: TGTGCCAGCTCTGCCGGGGGGAATGAGCAGTTCTTC. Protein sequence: CASSAGGNEQFF.

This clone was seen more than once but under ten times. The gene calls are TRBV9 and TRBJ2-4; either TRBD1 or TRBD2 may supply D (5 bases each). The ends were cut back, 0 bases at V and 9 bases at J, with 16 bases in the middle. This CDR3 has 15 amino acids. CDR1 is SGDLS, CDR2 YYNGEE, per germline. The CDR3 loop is CASSVVRELESIQYF. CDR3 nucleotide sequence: TGTGCCAGCAGCGTAGTCAGGGAGTTGGAAAGCATTCAGTACTTC.

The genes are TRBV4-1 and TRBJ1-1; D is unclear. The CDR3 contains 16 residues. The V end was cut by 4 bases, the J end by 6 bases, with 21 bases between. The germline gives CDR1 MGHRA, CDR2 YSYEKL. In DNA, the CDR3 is TGCGCCAGCAGCCTCGGATCGATACTGGGGATCGCTGAAGCTTTCTTT. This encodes CASSLGSILGIAEAFF.

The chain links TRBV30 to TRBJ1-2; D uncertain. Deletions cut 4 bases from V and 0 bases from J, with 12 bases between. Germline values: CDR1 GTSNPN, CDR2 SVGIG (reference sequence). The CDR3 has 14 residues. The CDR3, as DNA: TGTGCCTGGACCTCAGTGCTGGCTAACTATGGCTACACCTTC. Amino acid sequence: CAWTSVLANYGYTF.

CDR3 nucleotides: TGTGCCTGGAGTCAGGACAGCGGGCCGCCCAAAAACATTCAGTACTTC. It is translated as CAWSQDSGPPKNIQYF. The rearrangement uses TRBV30 and TRBJ2-4; tentatively, D is TRBD1 or TRBD2 (6 bases each). The germline V and J ends were trimmed by 2 bases and 2 bases, with 16 bases remaining between them. Germline lookup yields CDR1 GTSNPN and CDR2 SVGIG (reference sequence). This CDR3 is 16 amino acids long.

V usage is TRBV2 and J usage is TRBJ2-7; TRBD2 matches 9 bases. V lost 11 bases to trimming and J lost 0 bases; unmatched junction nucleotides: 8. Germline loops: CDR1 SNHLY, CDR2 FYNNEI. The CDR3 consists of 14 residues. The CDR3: CADTLAGSSYEQYF. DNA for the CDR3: TGTGCCGACACGCTAGCGGGGAGCTCCTACGAGCAGTACTTC.

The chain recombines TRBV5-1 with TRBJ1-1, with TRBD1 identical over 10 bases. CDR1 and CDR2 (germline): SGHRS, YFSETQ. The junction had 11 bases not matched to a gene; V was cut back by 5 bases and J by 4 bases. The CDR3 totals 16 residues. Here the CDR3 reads CASRRSGQGMSTEAFF. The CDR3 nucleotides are TGCGCCAGCAGGAGATCGGGACAGGGGATGAGCACTGAAGCTTTCTTT.

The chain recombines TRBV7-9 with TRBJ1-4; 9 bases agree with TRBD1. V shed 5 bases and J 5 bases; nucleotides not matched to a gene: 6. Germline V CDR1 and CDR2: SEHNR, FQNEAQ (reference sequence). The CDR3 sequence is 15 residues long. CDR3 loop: CASSGPGTGNEKLFF. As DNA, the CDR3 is TGTGCCAGCAGCGGCCCCGGGACAGGGAATGAAAAACTGTTTTTT.